This TCR beta chain was recovered during a study of blood T cell repertoires in COVID-19. Across the study: The cDNA or gDNA used as material had been derived from T cells, B-cell-depleted T cells, or PBMCs.

Original handling: Reference gene primer amplification in the assay estimated nucleated cell counts. Sequenced by immunoSEQ multiplex PCR; TCRdb stores in-frame clones only, minus some. D and trimming come from the DNA, and the V and J calls and clone size come from that table. The profile shows 100,000 or so clones, roughly 85% of them singletons. CDR1 and CDR2 from the germline V gene are LNHNV and YYDKDF (reference sequence). V lost 0 bases to trimming and J lost 9 bases, with 15 bases between them. The CDR3 has 16 amino acids. The clonotype comes from a man in his fifties or sixties with active COVID-19. Input material: peripheral blood. The chain combines TRBV15 with TRBJ1-6; D may be TRBD1 (6 bases). The CDR3 nucleotides are TGTGCCACCAGCAGAGATCGGACAGCCCGGGGTTCACCCCTCCACTTT. Its translation: CATSRDRTARGSPLHF.